The text below deals with one TCR beta chain. Germline CDR1 reads MNHNS; CDR2 reads SASEGT. Germline trimming cut 7 bases from V and 1 base from J; bases unmatched to any gene: 9. The CDR3 spans 15 residues. Nashville, Tennessee was home to all donors, who were Caucasian adults. The method was immunoSEQ multiplex PCR; TCRdb's version includes in-frame clones alone and lacks a portion of them. The table lists more than 1 million clones, around 78% of them singletons. This entry comes from a study of shared clonotypes between healthy human individuals. This chain links TRBV6-1 with TRBJ1-1, with TRBD1 identical over 7 bases. The sequence was obtained from a man aged 18 to 30 in good health. Some clones in this sample may be carry-over from other donors' samples. Sequencing was carried out using memory CD4+ T cells from PBMCs. Subset here: CD45RA-negative fraction. CDR3 nucleotide sequence: TGTGCCAGCACCAGACAGGGCGCGGCGAACACTGAAGCTTTCTTT. Translating it yields CASTRQGAANTEAFF.